This T cell receptor beta chain comes out of a study of blood T cell repertoires in COVID-19. The overall study: The study drew acute and convalescent COVID-19 samples from the United States, Italy and Spain. The cDNA or gDNA used as material had been derived from T cells, B-cell-depleted T cells, or PBMCs.

Source study methods: The assay estimated nucleated cells by amplifying reference gene primers. TCRdb's table, derived via immunoSEQ multiplex PCR, lists solely in-frame clones and lacks some. D and trimming were read from the DNA, whereas the V and J calls and clone size are those reported in that table. Of under 250,000 clones in the sample, around nine tenths were seen once. The sample comprised peripheral blood. This TCR derives from a man older than 75 with acute or convalescent COVID-19.

The CDR3 is CASTPAGEPTDTQYF. The CDR3 DNA reads TGTGCCAGCACCCCGGCGGGGGAGCCCACAGATACGCAGTATTTT. The chain employs TRBV9 and TRBJ2-3; 7 bases agree with TRBD2. The CDR3 spans 15 residues. V shed 6 bases, J shed 2 bases, and the junction held 9 bases outside the gene matches. The germline V gene encodes CDR1 SGDLS and CDR2 YYNGEE.